These T cell receptor beta chains were read from a single sample in a study of CD8+ T cells in alopecia areata. Only in-frame clones appear in the TCRdb table, and some are missing; sequencing was by immunoSEQ multiplex PCR. The sample has 90,000 to 130,000 clones; about 59% are singletons. Sequenced material: CD8+ T cells sorted from blood, taken at week 24, from a patient treated with tofacitinib. The receptors stem from a human donor with alopecia areata. CDR3s include the opening cysteine and the closing phenylalanine or tryptophan. D genes are given only for firm matches. Only part of the rows carry a size: once, few, many, or a class if the clone is expanded.

>TRBV19|-|-|TRBJ1-5
CASRSDRIGNQPQHF
TGTGCCAGCCGAAGTGACAGGATCGGCAATCAGCCCCAGCATTTT
>TRBV9|-|-|TRBJ1-1
CASSLPPGPEAFF
TGTGCCAGCAGCCTACCGCCGGGGCCTGAAGCTTTCTTT
>TRBV7-9|-|-|TRBJ1-2
CASSSPGPTFGGYTF
TGTGCCAGCAGCTCTCCGGGGCCTACCTTCGGGGGCTACACCTTC
>TRBV5-6|TRBD1|-|TRBJ2-1
CASSLATGTVYNEQFF
TGTGCCAGCAGCTTGGCGACCGGGACAGTCTACAATGAGCAGTTCTTC
>TRBV4-1|-|-|TRBJ2-7
CASSQVTGNEQYF
TGCGCCAGCAGCCAAGTTACAGGGAACGAGCAGTACTTC
>TRBV7-8|-|-|TRBJ2-1
CASSPGLNEQFF
TGTGCCAGCAGCCCCGGACTAAATGAGCAGTTCTTC
>TRBV6-5|-|once|TRBJ1-1
CASSYSTAGQPEAFF
TGTGCCAGCAGTTACTCGACCGCGGGACAACCTGAAGCTTTCTTT
>TRBV29-1|-|-|TRBJ1-2
CSGLLTGTVFYTF
TGCAGCGGTTTACTAACAGGGACTGTGTTCTACACCTTC
>TRBV27|TRBD2|few|TRBJ2-5
CASSFGPGGAQYF
TGTGCCAGCAGTTTTGGCCCTGGGGGGGCCCAGTACTTC
>TRBV27|-|-|TRBJ2-7
CASSLATDYEQYF
TGTGCCAGCAGTTTAGCGACAGACTACGAGCAGTACTTC
>TRBV29-1|-|-|TRBJ1-4
CSVEAQGEGKLFF
TGCAGCGTTGAAGCCCAGGGCGAAGGAAAACTGTTTTTT
>TRBV14|TRBD1|-|TRBJ1-1
CASSQLPGQGPTNTEAFF
TGTGCCAGCAGCCAATTACCGGGACAGGGGCCCACGAACACTGAAGCTTTCTTT
>TRBV5-6|TRBD1|-|TRBJ2-7
CASSLGGSRQGFYEQYF
TGTGCCAGCAGCTTGGGGGGCTCGAGACAGGGATTCTACGAGCAGTACTTC
>TRBV25-1|-|-|TRBJ1-4
CASSEYEKLFF
TGTGCCAGCAGTGAATATGAAAAACTGTTTTTT
>TRBV14|TRBD1|many|TRBJ2-3
CASSPRDRGWTDTQYF
TGTGCCAGCAGCCCCCGGGACAGGGGTTGGACAGATACGCAGTATTTT
>TRBV25-1|-|-|TRBJ2-5
CASGGETQYF
TGTGCCAGCGGTGGGGAGACCCAGTACTTC
>TRBV11-2|-|-|TRBJ1-1
CASSLDRGGFTEAFF
TGTGCCAGCAGCTTAGATCGGGGAGGGTTTACTGAAGCTTTCTTT
>TRBV15|-|few|TRBJ1-2
CATSDGLAGGYTF
TGTGCCACCAGCGATGGACTTGCCGGTGGCTACACCTTC
>TRBV15|TRBD2|few|TRBJ2-3
CATSIGTSGGFADTQYF
TGTGCCACCAGCATCGGGACTAGCGGGGGATTCGCAGATACGCAGTATTTT
>TRBV30|-|-|TRBJ2-7
CAWTLGRAGEQYF
TGTGCCTGGACCCTGGGCAGGGCGGGGGAGCAGTACTTC
>TRBV27|-|many|TRBJ2-7
CASSPGTESRVYEQYF
TGTGCCAGCAGTCCGGGGACCGAAAGCAGGGTGTACGAGCAGTACTTC
>TRBV10-2|-|-|TRBJ2-7
CAISGTEAYEQYF
TGCGCCATATCCGGGACTGAAGCCTACGAGCAGTACTTC
>TRBV15|-|-|TRBJ2-7
CATSRDETFQRYEQYF
TGTGCCACCAGCAGAGATGAGACCTTCCAACGCTACGAGCAGTACTTC
>TRBV5-6|TRBD1|-|TRBJ2-1
CASSLGTGSNEQFF
TGTGCCAGCAGCTTGGGGACAGGGTCGAATGAGCAGTTCTTC
>TRBV29-1|-|few|TRBJ2-5
CSVEDFSRGHAETQYF
TGCAGCGTTGAAGATTTTTCCAGGGGTCATGCGGAGACCCAGTACTTC
>TRBV6-6|-|once|TRBJ2-7
CASSNLDSYEQYF
TGTGCCAGCAGTAACTTAGACAGCTACGAGCAGTACTTC
>TRBV30|-|-|TRBJ2-7
CAWSSPVTEAHHYEQYF
TGTGCCTGGAGTTCTCCCGTAACGGAGGCTCACCACTACGAGCAGTACTTC
>TRBV15|-|-|TRBJ2-7
CATSRVYAQDRLYEQYF
TGTGCCACCAGCAGGGTGTACGCACAGGACCGTCTCTACGAGCAGTACTTC
>TRBV13|-|-|TRBJ2-1
CASSPPLVEGYNEQFF
TGTGCCAGCAGCCCACCCTTAGTCGAGGGATACAATGAGCAGTTCTTC
>TRBV7-6|-|-|TRBJ2-7
CASSPATGYEQYF
TGTGCCAGCAGCCCTGCGACAGGCTACGAGCAGTACTTC
>TRBV4-2|-|-|TRBJ1-1
CASSRTSADTEAFF
TGTGCCAGCAGCCGGACTTCAGCGGACACTGAAGCTTTCTTT
>TRBV30|-|-|TRBJ1-3
CAWSVPGNTIYF
TGTGCCTGGAGTGTGCCTGGAAACACCATATATTTT
>TRBV10-3|TRBD2|few|TRBJ2-3
CAISESTSSSDTQYF
TGTGCCATCAGTGAGTCGACTAGCAGTTCAGATACGCAGTATTTT
>TRBV19|-|-|TRBJ1-4
CASTDDGNEKLFF
TGTGCCAGTACCGATGACGGCAATGAAAAACTGTTTTTT
>TRBV4-2|TRBD1|-|TRBJ1-6
CASSEYRDSNSPLHF
TGTGCCAGCAGCGAATACCGGGACAGTAATTCACCCCTCCACTTT
>TRBV5-4|-|few|TRBJ2-7
CASSSAGGYEQYF
TGTGCCAGCAGCTCGGCCGGGGGCTACGAGCAGTACTTC
>TRBV12-5|TRBD1|-|TRBJ2-7
CASASPGQGAHEQYF
TGTGCTAGTGCTTCTCCGGGACAGGGGGCCCACGAGCAGTACTTC
>TRBV29-1|TRBD2|-|TRBJ2-3
CSVEERGSFTDTQYF
TGCAGCGTTGAAGAGCGGGGGAGCTTCACAGATACGCAGTATTTT
>TRBV5-1|TRBD2|-|TRBJ2-7
CASSLAGGARYEQYF
TGCGCCAGCAGCTTGGCCGGGGGGGCCCGCTACGAGCAGTACTTC
>TRBV10-3|TRBD2|-|TRBJ2-5
CAISAGLAGGRASHEETQYF
TGTGCCATCAGTGCGGGACTAGCGGGGGGTCGAGCCTCCCATGAAGAGACCCAGTACTTC
>TRBV27|TRBD1|-|TRBJ2-7
CASSLLGQSSYEQYF
TGTGCCAGCAGTTTGTTGGGACAGAGCTCCTACGAGCAGTACTTC
>TRBV7-9|TRBD1|-|TRBJ1-2
CASSLGQGLNYGYTF
TGTGCCAGCAGCTTAGGACAGGGTTTGAACTATGGCTACACCTTC
>TRBV29-1|-|-|TRBJ1-2
CSVEGGEFGYTF
TGCAGCGTTGAGGGGGGCGAGTTTGGCTACACCTTC
>TRBV9|-|-|TRBJ1-1
CASSDSGEENTEAFF
TGTGCCAGCAGCGATTCAGGGGAGGAGAACACTGAAGCTTTCTTT
>TRBV5-6|TRBD1|-|TRBJ2-3
CASSLEGGWADTQYF
TGTGCCAGCAGCTTGGAAGGGGGCTGGGCAGATACGCAGTATTTT
>TRBV7-2|-|-|TRBJ2-7
CASSLGRGYEQYF
TGTGCCAGCAGCTTGGGGCGCGGTTACGAGCAGTACTTC
>TRBV18|-|-|TRBJ2-7
CASSPKDSTYEQYF
TGTGCCAGCTCCCCTAAAGACAGCACCTACGAGCAGTACTTC
>TRBV30|-|-|TRBJ1-1
CAWSLQGGTEAFF
TGTGCCTGGAGTTTACAGGGCGGCACTGAAGCTTTCTTT
>TRBV6-5|TRBD1|-|TRBJ1-2
CASSYLPGTVLYGYTF
TGTGCCAGCAGTTACTTACCCGGGACAGTCCTCTATGGCTACACCTTC
>TRBV6-9|-|-|TRBJ1-2
CASRKDYGYTF
TGTGCCAGCAGGAAGGACTATGGCTACACCTTC
>TRBV7-3|-|few|TRBJ2-7
CASSLAASYEQYF
TGTGCCAGCAGCTTAGCGGCCTCCTACGAGCAGTACTTC
>TRBV2|-|few|TRBJ2-7
CASSDPGSYEQYF
TGTGCCAGCAGTGACCCGGGGTCCTACGAGCAGTACTTC
>TRBV10-2|TRBD2|once|TRBJ2-5
CASSMASGEETQYF
TGCGCCAGCAGCATGGCTAGCGGGGAAGAGACCCAGTACTTC
>TRBV5-5|-|many|TRBJ2-5
CASSLQPQETQYF
TGTGCCAGCAGCTTACAGCCCCAAGAGACCCAGTACTTC
>TRBV6-6|TRBD1|-|TRBJ1-3
CASSYPKTGFENTIYF
TGTGCCAGCAGTTACCCAAAGACAGGGTTTGAAAACACCATATATTTT
>TRBV11-2|-|few|TRBJ2-7
CASSLVSEHEQYF
TGTGCCAGCAGCTTAGTTTCAGAGCACGAGCAGTACTTC
>TRBV7-9|-|few|TRBJ1-5
CASTRGDQPQHF
TGTGCCAGCACTAGGGGAGATCAGCCCCAGCATTTT
>TRBV2|-|-|TRBJ2-7
CASSGGEQYF
TGTGCCAGCAGTGGGGGCGAGCAGTACTTC
>TRBV4-1|TRBD2|-|TRBJ2-5
CASSQKTSGGPETQYF
TGTGCCAGCAGCCAAAAGACTAGCGGGGGGCCGGAGACCCAGTACTTC